This T cell receptor beta chain was found in a study of blood T cells in healthy people across ages (dated by TCRdb to 2013 to 2016). Concerning the study at large: In model experiments, template switching captured roughly one uniquely barcoded TCR beta cDNA molecule for every two T cells. To track age-related changes in TCR beta repertoire diversity, the study relied on deep sequencing normalized with unique cDNA molecular identifiers. Two additional independent replicas of 1 million unique cDNA reads from the same blood draw were analyzed for two donors (one aged 18 to 29 and one aged 80 or older). The donors were split into four age groups: young (average 16 years), middle-aged (more than 35), aged (roughly 60) and long-lived (about 82). To avoid experimental bias, donors of different ages were spread randomly across the sequencing lanes.

With respect to this clonotype: The antigen it binds to is not known. No base quality values were provided; no much bigger clone lies one nucleotide off.

The paper's findings and limits, for the study overall: Because profiling used bulk unsorted PBMCs, naive and antigen-experienced compartments could not be compared conclusively. Observed TCR beta diversity per million T cells fell roughly linearly with age, and a significant reduction was already apparent by age around 40. The long-lived group showed more naive CD4+ T cells, fewer expanded clones and increased TCR diversity than the aged group, suggesting age selection. Donor CMV infection status was unknown, potentially confounding age-related changes in expanded clonotypes. The percentage of naive T cells measured by flow cytometry correlated strongly with observed TCR beta diversity. Estimates of total diversity based on one million sequenced T cells were regarded as lower bounds and as underestimates.

Libraries were built with 5' RACE. The sequencer listed for this sample is Illumina HiSeq 2500. The second PCR ran for roughly 7 to 12 cycles and used a J-beta primer mix along with a sample-barcoded 5' primer. A template-switch 5' adaptor carrying 12 random nucleotides introduced a unique molecular identifier onto each TCR beta cDNA molecule. At least 2.5 million CDR3-containing paired-end reads were obtained from each sample. First-strand cDNA was synthesized from all RNA with the Mint cDNA synthesis kit, primed by a TRBC-specific oligonucleotide. Following uracil-DNA glycosylase treatment, a first 18-cycle PCR with universal primers M1SS and BC2_uni_R was performed on all cDNA. As for how the authors treated the data: Normalization of each sample was performed by random selection of 1 million high-quality reads, each carrying a distinct molecular identifier. Reads sharing molecular identifiers were discarded rather than binned into consensus sequences. MiTCR, run with a Q25 quality threshold and the strictest error-elimination algorithm, handled CDR3 identification, clonotype clustering and error correction. A nonparametric unseen species model with Euler transformation was used to estimate a lower bound on total TCR beta diversity. TCRdb passed the public sequencing reads through fastp at Q25 and MiXCR, retaining productive beta sequences. Each entry is one CDR3 protein sequence, shown with its most common DNA and genes. None of the V and J calls come from the authors' own analysis; TCRdb made them. The sample contains hundreds of thousands of distinct CDR3 sequences, 45% to 55% of them found a single time. The ten largest clones capture approximately 23% of the sample.

Donors were roughly 40 systemically healthy Caucasian individuals from Russia aged roughly 6 to 95 years. Each donor gave about 10 milliliters of peripheral blood, drawn into EDTA-treated Vacutainer tubes. Ficoll-Paque density-gradient centrifugation was used to isolate PBMCs, with at least 7 million per sample. Trizol reagent was used to extract total RNA from the PBMCs, yielding at least 5 micrograms per sample. For every donor, an aliquot of PBMCs went through flow cytometry to measure the percentages of naive CD45RAhigh/CD27high T cells. This clonotype originated in an older man in good health. Sequencing was performed on blood.

The DNA reads TGCGCCAGCAGCCAAGGGACAGGCTATGGCTACACCTTC. This is translated as CASSQGTGYGYTF. This receptor chain uses TRBV4-3 and TRBJ1-2, and TRBD1 aligns with 7 junction nucleotides. The CDR3 measures 13 amino acids from cysteine to phenylalanine. Solely the CDR3 DNA is kept, with 39 bases framed from the first base. The germline V gene provides CDR1 LGHNA and CDR2 YSLEER. Compared with germline, V lacks 1 base and J lacks 4 bases; bases without a gene match: 0.